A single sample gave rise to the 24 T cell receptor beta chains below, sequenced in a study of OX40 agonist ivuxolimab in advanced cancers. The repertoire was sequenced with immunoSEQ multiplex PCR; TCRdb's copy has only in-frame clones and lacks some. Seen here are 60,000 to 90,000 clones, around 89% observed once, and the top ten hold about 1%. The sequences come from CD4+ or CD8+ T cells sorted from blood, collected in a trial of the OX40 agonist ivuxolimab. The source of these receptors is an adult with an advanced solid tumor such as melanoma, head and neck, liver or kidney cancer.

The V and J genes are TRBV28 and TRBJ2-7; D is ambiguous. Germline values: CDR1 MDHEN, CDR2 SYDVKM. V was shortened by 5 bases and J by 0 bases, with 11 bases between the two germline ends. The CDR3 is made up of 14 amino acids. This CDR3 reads CASSPGHLSYEQYF. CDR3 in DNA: TGTGCCAGCAGTCCCGGGCACCTCTCCTACGAGCAGTACTTC.

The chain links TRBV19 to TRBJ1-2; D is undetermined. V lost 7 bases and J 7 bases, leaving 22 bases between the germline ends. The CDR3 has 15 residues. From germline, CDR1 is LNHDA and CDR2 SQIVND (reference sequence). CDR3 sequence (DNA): TGTGCCAGTACCCCCCCTGGAAGGGATCATCCTGGCTACACCTTC. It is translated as CASTPPGRDHPGYTF.

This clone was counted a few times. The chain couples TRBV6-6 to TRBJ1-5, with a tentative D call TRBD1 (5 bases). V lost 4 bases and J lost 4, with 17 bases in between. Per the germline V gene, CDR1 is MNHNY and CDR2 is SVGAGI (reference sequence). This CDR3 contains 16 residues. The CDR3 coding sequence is TGTGCCAGCAGTTGGGAAGGGACTTCTGGGAATCAGCCCCAGCATTTT. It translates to CASSWEGTSGNQPQHF.

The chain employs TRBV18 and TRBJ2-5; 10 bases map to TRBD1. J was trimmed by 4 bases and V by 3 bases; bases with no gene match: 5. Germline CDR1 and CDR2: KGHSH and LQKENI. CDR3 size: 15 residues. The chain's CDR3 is CASSPGTGVGETQYF. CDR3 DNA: TGTGCCAGCTCACCCGGGACAGGGGTAGGAGAGACCCAGTACTTC.

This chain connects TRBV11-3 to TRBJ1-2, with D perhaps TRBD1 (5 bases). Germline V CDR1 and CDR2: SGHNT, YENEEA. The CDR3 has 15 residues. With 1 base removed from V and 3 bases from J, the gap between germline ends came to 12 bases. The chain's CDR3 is CASSLAADRDYGYTF. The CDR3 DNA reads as TGTGCCAGCAGCTTAGCCGCTGACAGAGACTATGGCTACACCTTC.

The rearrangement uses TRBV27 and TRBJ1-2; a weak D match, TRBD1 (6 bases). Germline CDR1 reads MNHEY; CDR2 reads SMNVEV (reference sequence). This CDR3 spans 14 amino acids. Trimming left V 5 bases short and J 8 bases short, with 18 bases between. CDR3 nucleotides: TGTGCCAGCAGTGGCGGGGGCCTCGTCGGAGGCTACACCTTC. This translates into CASSGGGLVGGYTF.

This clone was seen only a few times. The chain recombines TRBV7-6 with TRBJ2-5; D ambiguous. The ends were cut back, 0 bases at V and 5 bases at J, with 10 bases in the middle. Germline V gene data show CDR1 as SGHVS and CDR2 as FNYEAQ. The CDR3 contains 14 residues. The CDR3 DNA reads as TGTGCCAGCAGCTTAGCGTTGGGGATGGAGACCCAGTACTTC. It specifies CASSLALGMETQYF.

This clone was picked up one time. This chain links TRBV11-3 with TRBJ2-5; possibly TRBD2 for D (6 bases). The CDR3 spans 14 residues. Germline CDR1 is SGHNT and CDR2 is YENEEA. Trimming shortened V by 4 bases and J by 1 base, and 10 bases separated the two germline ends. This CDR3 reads CASSSRGSQETQYF. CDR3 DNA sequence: TGTGCCAGCAGCTCACGGGGGAGCCAAGAGACCCAGTACTTC.

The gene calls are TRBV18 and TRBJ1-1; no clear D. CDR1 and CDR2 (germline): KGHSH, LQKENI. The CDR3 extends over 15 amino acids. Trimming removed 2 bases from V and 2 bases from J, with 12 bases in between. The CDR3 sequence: CASSPNSQANTEAFF. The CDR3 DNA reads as TGTGCCAGCTCACCAAACTCGCAGGCTAACACTGAAGCTTTCTTT.

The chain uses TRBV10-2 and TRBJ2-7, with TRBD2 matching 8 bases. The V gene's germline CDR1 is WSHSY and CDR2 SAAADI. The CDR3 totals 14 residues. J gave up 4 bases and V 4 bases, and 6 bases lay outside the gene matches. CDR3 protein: CASSAGTRVYEQYF. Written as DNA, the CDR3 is TGCGCCAGCAGTGCCGGGACTAGGGTATACGAGCAGTACTTC.

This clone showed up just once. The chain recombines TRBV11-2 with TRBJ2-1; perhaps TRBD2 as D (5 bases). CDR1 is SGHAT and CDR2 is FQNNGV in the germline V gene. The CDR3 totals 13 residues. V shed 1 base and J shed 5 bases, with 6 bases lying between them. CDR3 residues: CASSLGENNEQFF. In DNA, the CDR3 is TGTGCCAGCAGCTTAGGGGAGAACAATGAGCAGTTCTTC.

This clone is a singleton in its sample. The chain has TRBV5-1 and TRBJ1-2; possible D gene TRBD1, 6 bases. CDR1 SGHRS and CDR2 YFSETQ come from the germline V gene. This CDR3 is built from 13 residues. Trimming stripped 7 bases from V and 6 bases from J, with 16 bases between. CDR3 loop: CASGQQGLDGYTF. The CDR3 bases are TGCGCCAGCGGTCAACAGGGACTGGATGGCTACACCTTC. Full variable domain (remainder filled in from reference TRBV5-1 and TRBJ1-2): KAGVTQTPRYLIKTRGQQVTLSCSPISGHRSVSWYQQTPGQGLQFLFEYFSETQRNKGNFPGRFSGRQFSNSRSEMNVSTLELGDSALYLCASGQQGLDGYTFGSGTRLTVV.

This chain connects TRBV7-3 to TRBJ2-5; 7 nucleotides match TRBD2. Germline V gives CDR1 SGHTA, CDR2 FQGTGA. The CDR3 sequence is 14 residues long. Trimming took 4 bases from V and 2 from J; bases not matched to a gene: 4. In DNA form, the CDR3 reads TGTGCCAGCAGCTCCGGCGGGGGACAAGAGACCCAGTACTTC. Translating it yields CASSSGGGQETQYF.

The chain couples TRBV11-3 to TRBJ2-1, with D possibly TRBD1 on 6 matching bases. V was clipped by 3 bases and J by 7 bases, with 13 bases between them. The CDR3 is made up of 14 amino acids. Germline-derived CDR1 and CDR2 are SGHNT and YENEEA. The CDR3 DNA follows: TGTGCCAGCAGCTTCCGACAGGTTGGGAATGAGCAGTTCTTC. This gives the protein CASSFRQVGNEQFF.

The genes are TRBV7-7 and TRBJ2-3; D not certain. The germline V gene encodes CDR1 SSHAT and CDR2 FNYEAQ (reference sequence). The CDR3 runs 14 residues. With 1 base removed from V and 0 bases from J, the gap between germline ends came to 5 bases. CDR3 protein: CASSLETSTDTQYF. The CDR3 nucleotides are TGTGCCAGCAGCTTAGAGACTAGCACAGATACGCAGTATTTT.

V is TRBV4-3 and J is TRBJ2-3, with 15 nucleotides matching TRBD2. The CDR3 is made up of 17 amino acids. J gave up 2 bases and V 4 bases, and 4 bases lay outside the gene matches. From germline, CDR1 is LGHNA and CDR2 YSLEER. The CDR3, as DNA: TGCGCCAGCAGCCGGACTAGCGGGGGGGCCATCACAGATACGCAGTATTTT. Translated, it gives CASSRTSGGAITDTQYF.

This chain's CDR3 is CASSVDQGQGTQYF. Written as DNA, the CDR3 is TGTGCCAGCAGCGTAGACCAGGGGCAGGGGACCCAGTACTTC. The rearrangement links TRBV9 to TRBJ2-5; a weak D match, TRBD1 (6 bases). The V and J ends lost 0 bases and 7 bases respectively, with 13 bases between them. The CDR3 contains 14 residues. Germline CDR1 is SGDLS and CDR2 is YYNGEE.

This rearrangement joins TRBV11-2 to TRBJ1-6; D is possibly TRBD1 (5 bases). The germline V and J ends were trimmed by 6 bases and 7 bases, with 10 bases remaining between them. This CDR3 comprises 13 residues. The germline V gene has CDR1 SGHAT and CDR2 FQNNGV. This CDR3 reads CASSSGRNSPLHF. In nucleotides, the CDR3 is TGTGCCAGCAGTTCGGGACGGAATTCACCCCTCCACTTT.

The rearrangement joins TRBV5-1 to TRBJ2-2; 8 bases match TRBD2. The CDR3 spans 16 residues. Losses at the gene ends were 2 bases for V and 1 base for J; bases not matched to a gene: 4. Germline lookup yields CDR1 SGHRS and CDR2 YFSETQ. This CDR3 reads CASSFGLAGNTGELFF. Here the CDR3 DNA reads TGCGCCAGCAGCTTTGGGCTAGCGGGGAACACCGGGGAGCTGTTTTTT.

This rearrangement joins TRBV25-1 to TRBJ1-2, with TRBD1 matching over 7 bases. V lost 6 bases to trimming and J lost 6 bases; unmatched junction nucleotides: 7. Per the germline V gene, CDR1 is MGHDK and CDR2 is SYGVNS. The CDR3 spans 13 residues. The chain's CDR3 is CASRSTGIDGYTF. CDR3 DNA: TGTGCCAGCAGATCGACAGGGATAGATGGCTACACCTTC.

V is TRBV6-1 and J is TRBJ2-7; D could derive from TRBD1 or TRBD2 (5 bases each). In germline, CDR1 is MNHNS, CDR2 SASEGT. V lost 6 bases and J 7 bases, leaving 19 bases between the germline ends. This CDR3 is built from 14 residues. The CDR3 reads CASSPYGTSREQYF. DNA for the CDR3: TGTGCCAGCAGCCCTTACGGGACGTCTCGGGAGCAGTACTTC.

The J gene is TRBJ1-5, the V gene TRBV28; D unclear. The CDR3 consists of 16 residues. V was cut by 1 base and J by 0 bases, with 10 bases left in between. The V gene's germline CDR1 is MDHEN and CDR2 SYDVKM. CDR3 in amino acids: CASSLLWGNSNQPQHF. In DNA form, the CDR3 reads TGTGCCAGCAGTTTATTATGGGGTAATAGCAATCAGCCCCAGCATTTT.

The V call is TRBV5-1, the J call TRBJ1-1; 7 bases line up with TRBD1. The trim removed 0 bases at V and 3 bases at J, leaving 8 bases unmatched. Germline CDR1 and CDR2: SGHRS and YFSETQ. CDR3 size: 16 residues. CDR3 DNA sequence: TGCGCCAGCAGCTTGGGTATAGGGGGCTTCGACACTGAAGCTTTCTTT. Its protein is CASSLGIGGFDTEAFF.

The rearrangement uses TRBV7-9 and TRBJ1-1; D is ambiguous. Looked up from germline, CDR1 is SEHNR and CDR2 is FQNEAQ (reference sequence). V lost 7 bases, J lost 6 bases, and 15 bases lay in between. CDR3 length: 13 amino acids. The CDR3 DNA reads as TGTGCCAGCAAGGAAATCAGTGGTGCTGAAGCTTTCTTT. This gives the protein CASKEISGAEAFF.